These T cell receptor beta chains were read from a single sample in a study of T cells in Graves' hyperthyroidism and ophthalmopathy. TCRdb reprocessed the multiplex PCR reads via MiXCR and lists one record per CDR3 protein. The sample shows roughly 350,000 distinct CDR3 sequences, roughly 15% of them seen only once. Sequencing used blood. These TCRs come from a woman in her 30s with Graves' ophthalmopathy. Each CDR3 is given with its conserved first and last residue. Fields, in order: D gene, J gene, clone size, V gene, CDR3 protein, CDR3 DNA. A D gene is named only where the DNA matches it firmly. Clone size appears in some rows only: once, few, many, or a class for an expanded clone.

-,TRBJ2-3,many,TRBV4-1,CASSQTQNTDTQYF,TGCGCCAGCAGCCAAACCCAGAACACAGATACGCAGTATTTT
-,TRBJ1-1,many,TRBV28,CASRNWNTEAFF,TGTGCCAGCAGAAACTGGAACACTGAAGCTTTCTTT
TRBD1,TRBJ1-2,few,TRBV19,CASSSYRPDRNYGYTF,TGTGCCAGTAGTTCTTATCGCCCGGACAGGAACTATGGCTACACCTTC
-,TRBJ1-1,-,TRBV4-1,CASSQDFGQANTEAFF,TGCGCCAGCAGCCAAGATTTTGGGCAGGCGAACACTGAAGCTTTCTTT
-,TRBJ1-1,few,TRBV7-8,CASSLVHSLGLSTEAFF,TGTGCCAGCAGCTTAGTGCACAGCCTGGGTTTGAGCACTGAAGCTTTCTTT
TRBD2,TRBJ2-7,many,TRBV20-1,CSAKPWTSGSYEQYF,TGCAGTGCTAAGCCCTGGACTAGCGGCTCCTACGAGCAGTACTTC
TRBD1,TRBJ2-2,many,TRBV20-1,CSARRTGVTGELFF,TGCAGTGCTAGGAGGACAGGGGTCACCGGGGAGCTGTTTTTT
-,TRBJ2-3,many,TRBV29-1,CSVEGAVDTDTQYF,TGCAGCGTTGAGGGAGCGGTCGACACAGATACGCAGTATTTT
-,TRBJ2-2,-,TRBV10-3,CAIRATGELFF,TGTGCCATCCGGGCCACCGGGGAGCTGTTTTTT
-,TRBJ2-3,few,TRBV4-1,CASSQEARRGDTQYF,TGCGCCAGCAGCCAAGAGGCTAGACGAGGGGATACGCAGTATTTT
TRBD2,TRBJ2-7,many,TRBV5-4,CASSLDPLAGGYEQYF,TGTGCCAGCAGCTTGGATCCGCTAGCGGGGGGCTACGAGCAGTACTTC
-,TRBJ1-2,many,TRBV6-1,CASSYIGVRGYTF,TGTGCCAGCAGTTACATTGGGGTGAGGGGCTACACCTTC
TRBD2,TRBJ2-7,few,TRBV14,CASSPAGSGGWEQYF,TGTGCCAGCAGTCCAGCCGGAAGCGGGGGCTGGGAGCAGTACTTC
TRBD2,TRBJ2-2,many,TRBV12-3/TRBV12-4,CASSYLAGGSGELFF,TGTGCCAGCAGTTATCTAGCGGGGGGGTCCGGGGAGCTGTTTTTT
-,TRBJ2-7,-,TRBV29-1,CSVEVRGYGQYF,TGCAGCGTTGAAGTTCGGGGCTACGGGCAGTACTTC
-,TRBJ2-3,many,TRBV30,CAWGAQADTQYF,TGTGCCTGGGGGGCCCAGGCCGATACGCAGTATTTT
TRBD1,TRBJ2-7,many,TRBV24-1,CATSDPTGVDEQYF,TGTGCCACCAGTGACCCGACAGGGGTCGACGAGCAGTACTTC
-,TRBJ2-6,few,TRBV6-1,CASSESVGANVLTF,TGTGCCAGCAGCGAATCGGTTGGGGCCAACGTCCTGACTTTC
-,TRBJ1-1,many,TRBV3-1,CASSQGNRNTEAFF,TGTGCCAGCAGCCAAGGCAACAGGAACACTGAAGCTTTCTTT
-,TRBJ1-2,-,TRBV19,CASSLTAGTGINYGYTF,TGTGCCAGTAGCCTAACGGCGGGCACAGGGATAAACTATGGCTACACCTTC
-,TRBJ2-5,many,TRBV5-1,CASSDRLQETQYF,TGCGCCAGCAGTGACAGACTGCAAGAGACCCAGTACTTC
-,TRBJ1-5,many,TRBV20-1,CSASRSGVQPQHF,TGCAGTGCTAGCCGGTCTGGAGTTCAGCCCCAGCATTTT